This TCR beta chain was found in a study of T cells in localized non-small cell lung cancer. Germline V gives CDR1 SEHNR, CDR2 FQNEAQ (reference sequence). This CDR3 comprises 14 residues. Trimming left V 5 bases short and J 3 bases short, with 12 bases between. Whole-study findings and limits: Paired adjacent lung recovered a median around 60 of the top 100 tumor clones. The study sequenced only one region of the tumor. As a result, intratumor heterogeneity could not be excluded and remains possible.

On this clone: Its target is not known.

TCRdb's table, derived via immunoSEQ multiplex PCR, lists solely in-frame clones and lacks some. Of roughly 72,000 clones listed, 80% are singletons. The sample was peripheral blood, taken before any cancer treatment. The source of this sequence is a female donor at least 60 years old with stage I lung adenocarcinoma. V and J are TRBV7-9 and TRBJ2-3; D gene ambiguous. Written as DNA, the CDR3 is TGTGCCAGCAGCCATTCGTCCGGAACAGATACGCAGTATTTT. Translated, it gives CASSHSSGTDTQYF.